Listed below are T cell receptor beta chains from one sample, sequenced in a study of OX40 agonist ivuxolimab in advanced cancers. The method was immunoSEQ multiplex PCR; TCRdb's version includes in-frame clones alone and lacks a portion of them. The data show roughly 92,000 clones, about four fifths seen once. The specimen was CD4+ or CD8+ T cells sorted from blood, collected in a trial of the OX40 agonist ivuxolimab. These receptors came from an adult with an advanced solid tumor such as melanoma, head and neck, liver or kidney cancer. Both conserved end residues are part of each CDR3. D genes are given only for firm matches.

TRBV7-9,TRBJ2-3,-,CASSSQELIGDTQYF
TRBV19,TRBJ1-2,-,CASSMPGSNYGYTF
TRBV15,TRBJ1-1,-,CATSREGRQLNTEAFF
TRBV4-2,TRBJ1-3,-,CASSQGLPGQAVGNTIYF
TRBV7-9,TRBJ2-2,-,CASSLVTGNTGELFF
TRBV19,TRBJ2-1,TRBD2,CASSASSGHGDEQFF
TRBV10-1,TRBJ1-2,-,CPHREGYGYTF
TRBV18,TRBJ2-7,TRBD1,CASSYDRQGVQYF
TRBV5-1,TRBJ1-2,-,CASSLEPGNYGYGYTF
TRBV15,TRBJ2-7,-,CATSRDQVPSYEQYF
TRBV7-8,TRBJ2-7,-,CASSPWGEDYEQYF
TRBV4-3,TRBJ1-5,-,CASSQGGSGNQPQHF
TRBV7-9,TRBJ1-3,-,CASSLEAIYF
TRBV7-6,TRBJ2-7,TRBD2,CASSLTGTSGTSSYEQYF
TRBV30,TRBJ2-7,-,CAWTLTGYEQYF
TRBV18,TRBJ2-2,-,CASSFSGRAAGGELFF
TRBV7-2,TRBJ1-5,-,CASSLAGVSQPQHF